Shown below are 18 T cell receptor beta chains from a single sample sequenced in a study of early T cells in non-severe SARS-CoV-2 infection. Using its own MiXCR run on the 5' RACE reads, TCRdb lists one record per CDR3 protein. The sample carries about 63,000 distinct CDR3 sequences, roughly 13% recorded once. Sequencing was performed on whole blood. These receptors were taken from an adult who was a healthcare worker with PCR-confirmed SARS-CoV-2 infection or an uninfected control (not recorded which).

This clonotype was seen many times. The V call is TRBV9, the J call TRBJ1-3; D is unresolved. Trimming took off 0 bases at V and 8 bases at J, with 6 bases between the two ends. CDR1 and CDR2 (germline): SGDLS, YYNGEE. The CDR3 covers 12 residues. CDR3 region: CASSVDFDTIYF. CDR3 nucleotide sequence: TGTGCCAGCAGCGTAGATTTTGACACCATATATTTT. The full variable domain, rest sourced from reference TRBV9 and TRBJ1-3, is DSGVTQTPKHLITATGQRVTLRCSPRSGDLSVYWYQQSLDQGLQFLIQYYNGEERAKGNILERFSAQQFPDLHSELNLSSLELGDSALYFCASSVDFDTIYFGEGSWLTVV.

A few counts support this clonotype. This chain links TRBV7-9 with TRBJ2-7, with D hard to call. Trimming shortened V by 5 bases and J by 6 bases, and 11 bases separated the two germline ends. This CDR3 region has 12 residues. The germline V gene encodes CDR1 SEHNR and CDR2 FQNEAQ (reference sequence). The CDR3 spells CASSATGSEQYF. DNA for the CDR3: TGTGCCAGCAGCGCTACGGGCTCCGAGCAGTACTTC.

Many counts were recorded for this clonotype. The chain couples TRBV29-1 to TRBJ2-1, with D perhaps TRBD1 (5 bases). Deletions cut 2 bases from V and 0 bases from J, with 8 bases between. Germline V CDR1 and CDR2: SQVTM, ANQGSEA. This CDR3 has 14 amino acids. This CDR3 reads CSVEKGNSYNEQFF. The CDR3 nucleotides read TGCAGCGTTGAAAAGGGGAACTCCTACAATGAGCAGTTCTTC.

There are many counts of this clonotype. The chain combines TRBV7-9 with TRBJ1-1, with a weak D call TRBD1 (5 bases). CDR1 and CDR2 from the germline V gene are SEHNR and FQNEAQ (reference sequence). The CDR3 consists of 12 residues. The V and J ends lost 4 bases and 6 bases respectively, with 9 bases between them. As DNA, the CDR3 is TGTGCCAGCAGCTCCCTAGGGGCTGAAGCTTTCTTT. Its protein product is CASSSLGAEAFF.

This chain uses TRBV7-9 with TRBJ2-5; 7 nucleotides line up with TRBD1. The CDR3 consists of 15 residues. CDR1 is SEHNR and CDR2 is FQNEAQ in the germline V gene (reference sequence). Unmatched junction bases numbered 6, after V lost 1 base and J lost 4 bases. The CDR3 here is CASSLVRGRRETQYF. The CDR3 DNA is TGTGCCAGCAGCTTAGTTAGGGGGCGAAGAGAGACCCAGTACTTC.

In this sample, this clonotype turned up many times. The V call is TRBV2, the J call TRBJ1-6; the D is unclear. The length of the CDR3 is 13 residues. Germline V lookup: CDR1 SNHLY, CDR2 FYNNEI. The V gene lost 7 bases and the J gene lost 7 bases, with 11 bases spanning the gap. The CDR3 reads CASIEVANSPLHF. The CDR3 bases are TGTGCCAGCATAGAAGTCGCCAATTCACCCCTCCACTTT.

This clonotype was recorded a few times. The rearrangement joins TRBV10-3 to TRBJ2-1; 11 nucleotides line up with TRBD2. Trimming removed 8 bases from V and 8 bases from J; junction bases left unmatched: 8. CDR1 and CDR2 (germline): ENHRY, SYGVKD. CDR3 size: 14 residues. The CDR3 DNA reads TGTGCCATCGGGGGTAGCGGGGGGGCCCATGAGCAGTTCTTC. Translated, it gives CAIGGSGGAHEQFF.

With regard to this clonotype: This clone may be a read error of a much larger clone one base away. The gene calls are TRBV6-5 and TRBJ1-4; D is perhaps TRBD1 (6 bases). Germline values: CDR1 MNHEY, CDR2 SVGAGI. CDR3 length equals 14 residues. The CDR3 region is CASSYQGFNVKLFF. The CDR3 coding sequence is TGTGCCAGCAGTTACCAGGGGTTTAATGTAAAACTGTTTTTT.

In this sample, this clonotype turned up many times. The chain employs TRBV6-5 and TRBJ2-2; possibly TRBD1 for D (5 bases). Germline V gene data show CDR1 as MNHEY and CDR2 as SVGAGI. CDR3 size: 14 residues. The V and J ends lost 6 bases and 1 base respectively, with 9 bases between them. CDR3 coding DNA: TGTGCCAGCAGATACGGACAGAACACCGGGGAGCTGTTTTTT. Translation gives CASRYGQNTGELFF.

This clonotype was found many times. The V and J genes are TRBV12-5 and TRBJ1-2; 7 nucleotides line up with TRBD1. The germline V gene has CDR1 LGHNT and CDR2 FRNRAP. With 1 base clipped from V and 5 bases from J, the junction kept 7 bases outside the gene matches. CDR3 size: 15 residues. Written as DNA, the CDR3 is TGTGCTAGTGGTTTGGGGGCCGGGACAGCGTATGGCTACACCTTC. It specifies CASGLGAGTAYGYTF.

In its sample, this clonotype was seen a few times. The chain recombines TRBV7-9 with TRBJ1-1; TRBD1 is a possible D gene (6 bases). The CDR3 totals 19 residues. CDR1 and CDR2 from the germline V gene are SEHNR and FQNEAQ (reference sequence). V was clipped by 5 bases and J by 0 bases, with 25 bases between them. CDR3 amino acids: CASSPGFEGGGRMNTEAFF. In nucleotides, the CDR3 is TGTGCCAGCAGCCCCGGTTTTGAGGGGGGCGGGCGGATGAACACTGAAGCTTTCTTT.

The table lists this clonotype with many counts. V gene TRBV6-2 or TRBV6-3 combines with J gene TRBJ1-5; unclear D gene. Trimming took 4 bases from V and 4 from J, leaving 11 bases between them. CDR3 size: 14 residues. Germline CDR1 and CDR2: MNHEY and SVGEGT. The CDR3 DNA reads TGTGCCAGCAGTTCCGGACGGATAAATCAGCCCCAGCATTTT. Its protein is CASSSGRINQPQHF.

This clonotype has just a few counts. V usage is TRBV20-1 and J usage is TRBJ2-7, with 9 bases matching TRBD2. The CDR3 has 16 amino acids. The germline gives CDR1 DFQATT, CDR2 SNEGSKA (reference sequence). The V and J ends lost 3 bases and 6 bases, in that order; junction bases with no gene match: 15. The CDR3 nucleotides read TGCAGTGCTAGCGCCCGTGGTGGCGGGGGGGCCCTCGAGCAGTACTTC. It is translated as CSASARGGGGALEQYF.

This clonotype showed up many times. The genes are TRBV29-1 and TRBJ1-5; no reliable D call. Germline CDR1 is SQVTM and CDR2 is ANQGSEA. The germline V and J ends were trimmed by 4 bases and 1 base, with 2 bases remaining between them. The CDR3 consists of 11 residues. The CDR3 sequence: CSVGSNQPQHF. The CDR3 DNA reads as TGCAGCGTTGGCAGCAATCAGCCCCAGCATTTT.

This clonotype was detected many times. The chain links TRBV7-9 to TRBJ2-7; 7 bases fit TRBD1. CDR1 is SEHNR, CDR2 FQNEAQ, per germline (reference sequence). The V gene end was trimmed by 5 bases and the J gene end by 2 bases; junction bases not matched to a gene: 6. The CDR3 covers 14 residues. The chain's CDR3 is CASSHRDSTYEQYF. The CDR3 DNA reads TGTGCCAGCAGCCACCGGGACAGTACCTACGAGCAGTACTTC.

The rearrangement joins TRBV6-4 to TRBJ1-1; D not certain. V was pared by 8 bases and J by 6 bases, with 16 bases between. The CDR3 spans 13 residues. Germline V gives CDR1 MRHNA, CDR2 SNTAGT. This chain's CDR3 is CASALNRVSEAFF. The CDR3 DNA reads TGTGCCAGCGCCCTTAACCGGGTGTCTGAAGCTTTCTTT.

This clonotype occurred many times. V usage is TRBV15 and J usage is TRBJ2-2; D is unclear. This CDR3 is 17 amino acids long. The germline V gene encodes CDR1 LNHNV and CDR2 YYDKDF (reference sequence). V was shortened by 1 base and J by 4 bases, with 16 bases between the two germline ends. This CDR3 is CATSRGTEGFGTGELFF. The CDR3, as DNA: TGTGCCACCAGCAGAGGAACGGAAGGGTTCGGCACCGGGGAGCTGTTTTTT. Combining the CDR3 with reference TRBV15 and TRBJ2-2 gives the whole variable domain DAMVIQNPRYQVTQFGKPVTLSCSQTLNHNVMYWYQQKSSQAPKLLFHYYDKDFNNEADTPDNFQSRRPNTSFCFLDIRSPGLGDTAMYLCATSRGTEGFGTGELFFGEGSRLTVL.

There are many counts of this clonotype. The chain carries TRBV27 and TRBJ1-1; 8 nucleotides line up with TRBD1. Germline V gene lookup returns CDR1 MNHEY and CDR2 SMNVEV (reference sequence). The CDR3 has 15 amino acids. Losses at the gene ends were 6 bases for V and 4 bases for J; bases not matched to a gene: 10. In nucleotides, the CDR3 is TGTGCCAGCAGGGCCGACAGGGGTCCTTTCACTGAAGCTTTCTTT. Translating gives CASRADRGPFTEAFF.